A selection of T cell receptor beta chains follows, all from one sample in a study of cytomegalovirus exposure and HLA in healthy donors. Sequencing was performed with immunoSEQ multiplex PCR; in TCRdb, only in-frame clones are kept and a portion is missing. The sample lists roughly 150,000 clones, approximately 85% occurring once. The sequencing input was PBMCs. The source is a girl under 10 years old in good health and CMV-seropositive. The CDR3 runs from the conserved cysteine through the conserved F or W.

v_call cdr3_length cdr3_aa
TRBV4-1 15 CASSLPGQGKETQYF
TRBV4-2 15 CASSQSTGAGNTIYF
TRBV9 16 CASSPRLSGRGNEQFF
TRBV5-4 14 CASSPGGQGLGYTF
TRBV29-1 13 CSAGQVLNTEAFF
TRBV5-1 16 CASSFHWTSATGELFF
TRBV6-4 16 CASSEGGSGGANVLTF
TRBV27 13 CASRDRTFYGYTF
TRBV9 16 CASSVGLAGGVDEQYF
TRBV2 14 CASDDTGGRKGYTF
TRBV28 12 CASSSLENEQFF
TRBV6-1 15 CASSEGGGGGYGYTF
TRBV5-6 16 CASSLGRRRSLETQYF
TRBV5-1 15 CASSLVGTSGDTQYF
TRBV19 16 CASSTPDRRANTEAFF
TRBV4-1 16 CASSQLTQGLGTEAFF
TRBV28 11 CASLAGDEQYF
TRBV30 14 CAWSSHSLSYEQYF
TRBV30 11 CASGFYYGYTF
TRBV30 12 CAWADRHTEAFF
TRBV28 17 CASSLLAGGPGTGELFF
TRBV5-1 16 CASSSLGGGGNTEAFF
TRBV27 17 CASSPLRGRSNQETQYF
TRBV5-1 17 CASSLVGQGVTNEKLFF
TRBV29-1 14 CPNLRGWERAELFF
TRBV11-2 14 CASSNSPRNTEAFF
TRBV9 15 CASSASGGPQETQYF
TRBV6-6 15 CASSLNVGPGDTQYF
TRBV30 12 CAWSGLIKTQYF
TRBV10-3 12 CAIRVEDYGYTF
TRBV13 15 CASTSLAVNTGELFF
TRBV11-3 18 CASSPGLAGGPRADTQYF
TRBV5-1 13 CASSLTRPGELFF
TRBV7-2 13 CASRYGQYYGYTF
TRBV28 14 CASSPDSGRKTQYF
TRBV27 13 CATRTGTSQGYTF
TRBV6-1 14 CASSRDSRSYEQYF
TRBV7-9 15 CASSLVGLATGEQYF
TRBV6-4 13 CASSVGANTEAFF
TRBV14 10 CASLNSPLHF
TRBV4-2 16 CASSQEWGAGNSPLHF
TRBV30 12 CAWSPLQETQYF
TRBV11-2 16 CATLKRERAEPYGYTF